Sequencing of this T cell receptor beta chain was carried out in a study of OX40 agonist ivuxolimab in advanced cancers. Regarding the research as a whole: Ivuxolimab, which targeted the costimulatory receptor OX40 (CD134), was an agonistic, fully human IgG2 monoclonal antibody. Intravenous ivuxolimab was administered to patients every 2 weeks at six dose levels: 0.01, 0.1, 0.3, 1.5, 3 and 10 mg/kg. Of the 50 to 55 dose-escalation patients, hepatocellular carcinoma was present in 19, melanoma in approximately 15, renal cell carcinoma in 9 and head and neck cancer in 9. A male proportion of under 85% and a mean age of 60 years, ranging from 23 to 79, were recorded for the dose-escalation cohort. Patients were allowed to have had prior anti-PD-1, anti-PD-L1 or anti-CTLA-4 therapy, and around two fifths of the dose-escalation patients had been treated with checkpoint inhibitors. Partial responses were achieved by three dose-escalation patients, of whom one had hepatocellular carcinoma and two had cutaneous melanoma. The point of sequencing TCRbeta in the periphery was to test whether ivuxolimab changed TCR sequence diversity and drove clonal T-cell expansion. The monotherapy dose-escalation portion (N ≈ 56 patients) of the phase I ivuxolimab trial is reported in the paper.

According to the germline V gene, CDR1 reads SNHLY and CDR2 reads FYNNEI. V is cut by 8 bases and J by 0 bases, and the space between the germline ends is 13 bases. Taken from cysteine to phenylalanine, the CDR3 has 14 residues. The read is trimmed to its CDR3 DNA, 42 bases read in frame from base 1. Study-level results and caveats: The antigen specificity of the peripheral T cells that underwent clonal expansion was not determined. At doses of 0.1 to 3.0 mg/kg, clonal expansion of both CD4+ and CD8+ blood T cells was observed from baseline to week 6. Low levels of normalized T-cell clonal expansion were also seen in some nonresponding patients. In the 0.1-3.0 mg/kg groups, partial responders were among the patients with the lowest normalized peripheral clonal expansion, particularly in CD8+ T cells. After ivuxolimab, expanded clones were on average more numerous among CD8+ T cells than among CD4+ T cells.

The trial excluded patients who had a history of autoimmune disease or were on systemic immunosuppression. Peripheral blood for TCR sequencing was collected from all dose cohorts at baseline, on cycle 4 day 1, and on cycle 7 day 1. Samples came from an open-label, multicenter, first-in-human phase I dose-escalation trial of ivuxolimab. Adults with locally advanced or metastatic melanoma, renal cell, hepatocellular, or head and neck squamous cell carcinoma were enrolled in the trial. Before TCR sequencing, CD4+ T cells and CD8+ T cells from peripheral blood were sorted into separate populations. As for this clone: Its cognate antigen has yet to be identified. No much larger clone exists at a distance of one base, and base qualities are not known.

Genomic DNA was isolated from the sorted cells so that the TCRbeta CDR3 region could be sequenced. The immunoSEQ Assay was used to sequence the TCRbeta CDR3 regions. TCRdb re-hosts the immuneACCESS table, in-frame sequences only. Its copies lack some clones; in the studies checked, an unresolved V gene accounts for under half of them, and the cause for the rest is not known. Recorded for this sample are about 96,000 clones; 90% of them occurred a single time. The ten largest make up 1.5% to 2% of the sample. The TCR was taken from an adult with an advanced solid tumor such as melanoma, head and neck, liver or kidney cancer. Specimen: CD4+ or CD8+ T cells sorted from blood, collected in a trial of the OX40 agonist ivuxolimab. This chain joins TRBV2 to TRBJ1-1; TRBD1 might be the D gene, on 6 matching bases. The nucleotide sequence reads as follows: TGTGCCAGCCTCTGGACAGAGGTGAACACTGAAGCTTTCTTT. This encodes CASLWTEVNTEAFF.